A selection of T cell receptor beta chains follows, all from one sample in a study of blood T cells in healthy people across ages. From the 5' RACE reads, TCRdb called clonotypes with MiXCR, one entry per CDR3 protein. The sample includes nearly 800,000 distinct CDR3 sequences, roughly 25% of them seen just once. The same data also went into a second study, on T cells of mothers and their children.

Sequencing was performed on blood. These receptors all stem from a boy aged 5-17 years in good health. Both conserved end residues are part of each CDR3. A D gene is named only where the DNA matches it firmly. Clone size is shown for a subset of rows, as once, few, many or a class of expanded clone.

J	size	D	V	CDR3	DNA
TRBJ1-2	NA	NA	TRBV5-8	CASSTGSYLGYGYTF	TGTGCCAGCAGCACGGGATCCTATCTGGGCTATGGCTACACCTTC
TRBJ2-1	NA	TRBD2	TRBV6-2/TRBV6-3	CASKREVNEQFF	TGTGCCAGTAAGCGGGAGGTGAATGAGCAGTTCTTC
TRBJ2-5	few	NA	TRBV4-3	CASSQDFWGLGTQYF	TGCGCCAGCAGCCAAGATTTCTGGGGGCTGGGGACCCAGTACTTC
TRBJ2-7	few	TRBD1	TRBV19	CASSPGQGLSSYEQYF	TGTGCCAGTAGTCCCGGACAGGGATTAAGCTCCTACGAGCAGTACTTC
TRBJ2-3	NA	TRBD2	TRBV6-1	CAGGLADTDTQYF	TGTGCCGGGGGACTAGCGGATACAGATACGCAGTATTTT
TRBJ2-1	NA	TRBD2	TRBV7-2	CASSLRAAGGHNEQFF	TGTGCCAGCAGCTTAAGAGCAGCGGGGGGGCACAATGAGCAGTTCTTC
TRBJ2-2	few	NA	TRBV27	CASSLTAIANTGELFF	TGTGCCAGCAGTCTGACGGCGATCGCGAACACCGGGGAGCTGTTTTTT
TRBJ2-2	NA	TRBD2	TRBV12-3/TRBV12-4	CASSDGGKVTGELFF	TGTGCCAGCTCTGACGGGGGGAAAGTAACCGGGGAGCTGTTTTTT
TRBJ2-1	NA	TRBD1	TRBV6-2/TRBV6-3	CASRETGGAGNEQFF	TGTGCCAGCAGGGAGACAGGGGGCGCTGGGAATGAGCAGTTCTTC
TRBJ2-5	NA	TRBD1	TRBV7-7	CASGQGERETQYF	TGTGCTAGCGGACAGGGGGAACGGGAGACCCAGTACTTC
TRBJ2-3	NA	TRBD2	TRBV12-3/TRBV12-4	CASRRGLEITDTQYF	TGTGCCAGCAGGCGCGGACTAGAAATCACAGATACGCAGTATTTT